This is a list of T cell receptor beta chains from one sample in a study of T cell repertoires in cytomegalovirus infection. TCRdb reprocessed the reads with MiXCR, giving one entry per CDR3 protein. The sample holds more than 400,000 distinct CDR3 sequences, about 30% seen once. Sequenced material: PBMCs. The receptor source for this set is a human donor in good health (CMV status not recorded). Some clones in this sample may be carry-over from other donors' samples. The CDR3 runs from the conserved cysteine through the conserved F or W. The D gene is left open where the match is weak. Where a row states a size, it is once, few, many or the class of an expanded clone; other rows omit it.

CDR3aa: CATRTGGAVTEAFF
CDR3nt: TGTGCCACCCGGACAGGGGGCGCGGTCACTGAAGCTTTCTTT
d_gene: TRBD1
abundance: many
v_gene: TRBV25-1
j_gene: TRBJ1-1

CDR3aa: CSVEVGLEETQYF
CDR3nt: TGCAGCGTTGAAGTGGGACTAGAAGAGACCCAGTACTTC
d_gene: TRBD2
abundance: few
v_gene: TRBV29-1
j_gene: TRBJ2-5

CDR3aa: CASSRKWGMRETQYF
CDR3nt: TGTGCCAGCAGCCGCAAATGGGGGATGCGGGAGACCCAGTACTTC
d_gene: .
abundance: few
v_gene: TRBV28
j_gene: TRBJ2-5

CDR3aa: CASSIGQGAEFGYTF
CDR3nt: TGTGCCAGCAGCATCGGACAGGGGGCCGAGTTTGGCTACACCTTC
d_gene: TRBD1
abundance: many
v_gene: TRBV7-2
j_gene: TRBJ1-2

CDR3aa: CASSLRTDNYGYTF
CDR3nt: TGTGCCAGCAGCCTCCGGACCGACAACTATGGCTACACCTTC
d_gene: .
abundance: .
v_gene: TRBV7-9
j_gene: TRBJ1-2

CDR3aa: CASSVAGPLQETQYF
CDR3nt: TGTGCCAGCAGCGTAGCGGGACCCCTCCAAGAGACCCAGTACTTC
d_gene: TRBD2
abundance: few
v_gene: TRBV28
j_gene: TRBJ2-5

CDR3aa: CASSEGNSEQYF
CDR3nt: TGTGCCAGCAGTGAAGGAAATTCCGAGCAGTACTTC
d_gene: .
abundance: .
v_gene: TRBV25-1
j_gene: TRBJ2-7

CDR3aa: CASSPPGTLGGKLFF
CDR3nt: TGTGCCAGCAGTCCTCCCGGGACTTTGGGTGGAAAACTGTTTTTT
d_gene: .
abundance: many
v_gene: TRBV12-3/TRBV12-4
j_gene: TRBJ1-4

CDR3aa: CASSRGGDPETQYF
CDR3nt: TGTGCCAGCAGCCGAGGGGGGGACCCAGAGACCCAGTACTTC
d_gene: .
abundance: .
v_gene: TRBV28
j_gene: TRBJ2-5

CDR3aa: CSVLASDYNEQFF
CDR3nt: TGCAGCGTTTTAGCATCGGATTACAATGAGCAGTTCTTC
d_gene: .
abundance: .
v_gene: TRBV29-1
j_gene: TRBJ2-1

CDR3aa: CASSTRTGQEQYF
CDR3nt: TGTGCCAGCAGCACAAGGACAGGGCAGGAGCAGTACTTC
d_gene: TRBD1
abundance: many
v_gene: TRBV7-2
j_gene: TRBJ2-7

CDR3aa: CASSFSLGQGGTGELFF
CDR3nt: TGTGCCAGCAGTTTCTCCCTAGGACAGGGAGGCACCGGGGAGCTGTTTTTT
d_gene: TRBD1
abundance: .
v_gene: TRBV28
j_gene: TRBJ2-2

CDR3aa: CAISESDYGYTF
CDR3nt: TGTGCCATCAGTGAGTCTGACTATGGCTACACCTTC
d_gene: .
abundance: many
v_gene: TRBV10-3
j_gene: TRBJ1-2

CDR3aa: CASSLVLVEETQYF
CDR3nt: TGTGCCAGCAGTTTAGTACTAGTCGAAGAGACCCAGTACTTC
d_gene: .
abundance: .
v_gene: TRBV27
j_gene: TRBJ2-5

CDR3aa: CSVQGQDYGYTF
CDR3nt: TGCAGCGTTCAGGGACAGGACTATGGCTACACCTTC
d_gene: TRBD1
abundance: few
v_gene: TRBV29-1
j_gene: TRBJ1-2

CDR3aa: CASSFTGNSGANVLTF
CDR3nt: TGTGCCAGCAGCTTCACAGGGAACTCTGGGGCCAACGTCCTGACTTTC
d_gene: .
abundance: many
v_gene: TRBV7-2
j_gene: TRBJ2-6

CDR3aa: CASSLMGGHNEQFF
CDR3nt: TGTGCCAGCAGCCTAATGGGAGGACACAATGAGCAGTTCTTC
d_gene: .
abundance: few
v_gene: TRBV7-2
j_gene: TRBJ2-1

CDR3aa: CASSFAGGWDTQYF
CDR3nt: TGTGCCAGCAGTTTTGCGGGAGGCTGGGATACGCAGTATTTT
d_gene: TRBD2
abundance: .
v_gene: TRBV27
j_gene: TRBJ2-3

CDR3aa: CASSFASGINYEQYF
CDR3nt: TGTGCCAGCAGTTTCGCTAGCGGGATTAACTACGAGCAGTACTTC
d_gene: TRBD2
abundance: .
v_gene: TRBV6-5
j_gene: TRBJ2-7

CDR3aa: CASREGGSIGDEQYF
CDR3nt: TGTGCCAGCAGAGAGGGCGGGAGCATCGGCGACGAGCAGTACTTC
d_gene: TRBD2
abundance: .
v_gene: TRBV6-6
j_gene: TRBJ2-7

CDR3aa: CAIGGDYGYTF
CDR3nt: TGTGCTATTGGCGGGGACTATGGCTACACCTTC
d_gene: .
abundance: .
v_gene: TRBV30
j_gene: TRBJ1-2

CDR3aa: CASSHAGVFANTGELFF
CDR3nt: TGTGCCAGCAGCCACGCTGGGGTCTTCGCGAACACCGGGGAGCTGTTTTTT
d_gene: .
abundance: few
v_gene: TRBV5-6
j_gene: TRBJ2-2

CDR3aa: CASGTSENTGELFF
CDR3nt: TGTGCCTCCGGGACTAGCGAAAACACCGGGGAGCTGTTTTTT
d_gene: TRBD2
abundance: .
v_gene: TRBV7-9
j_gene: TRBJ2-2

CDR3aa: CASSYPIIQGVTSQAFF
CDR3nt: TGTGCCAGCAGTTACCCGATTATACAGGGAGTAACCAGTCAAGCTTTCTTT
d_gene: .
abundance: few
v_gene: TRBV6-5
j_gene: TRBJ1-1

CDR3aa: CSVRRTDNYGYTF
CDR3nt: TGCAGCGTCCGTCGGACAGACAACTATGGCTACACCTTC
d_gene: .
abundance: .
v_gene: TRBV29-1
j_gene: TRBJ1-2

CDR3aa: CATRPGAGGTDTQYF
CDR3nt: TGTGCCACTCGACCTGGGGCAGGGGGTACAGATACGCAGTATTTT
d_gene: TRBD1
abundance: .
v_gene: TRBV19
j_gene: TRBJ2-3

CDR3aa: CASRRTSGAGELFF
CDR3nt: TGTGCCAGCAGACGGACTAGCGGGGCCGGGGAGCTGTTTTTT
d_gene: TRBD2
abundance: .
v_gene: TRBV7-3
j_gene: TRBJ2-2

CDR3aa: CSARVGGTQYF
CDR3nt: TGCAGTGCTAGAGTCGGCGGGACCCAGTACTTC
d_gene: .
abundance: once
v_gene: TRBV20-1
j_gene: TRBJ2-5

CDR3aa: CSARWAGGPGEQYF
CDR3nt: TGCAGTGCTAGATGGGCGGGAGGGCCGGGCGAGCAGTACTTC
d_gene: TRBD2
abundance: once
v_gene: TRBV20-1
j_gene: TRBJ2-7